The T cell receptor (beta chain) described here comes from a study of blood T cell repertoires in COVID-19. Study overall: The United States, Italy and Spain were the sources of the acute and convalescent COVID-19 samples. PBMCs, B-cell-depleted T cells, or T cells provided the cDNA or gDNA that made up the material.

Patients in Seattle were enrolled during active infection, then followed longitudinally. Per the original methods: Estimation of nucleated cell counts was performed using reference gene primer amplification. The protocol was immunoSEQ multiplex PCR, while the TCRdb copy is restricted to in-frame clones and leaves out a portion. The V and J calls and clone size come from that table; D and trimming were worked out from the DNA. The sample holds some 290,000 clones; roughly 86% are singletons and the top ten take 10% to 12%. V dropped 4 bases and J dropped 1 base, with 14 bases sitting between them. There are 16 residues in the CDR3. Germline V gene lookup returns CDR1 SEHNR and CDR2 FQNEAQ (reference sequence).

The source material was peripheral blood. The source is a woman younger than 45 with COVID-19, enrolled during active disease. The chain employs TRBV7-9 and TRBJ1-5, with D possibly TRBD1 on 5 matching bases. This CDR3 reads CASSSGRGGSNQPQHF. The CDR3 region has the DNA TGTGCCAGCAGCTCCGGGCGGGGGGGGAGCAATCAGCCCCAGCATTTT.